This T cell receptor (beta chain) originates from a study of PD-L1 blockade in urothelial cancer. Profiled with immunoSEQ multiplex PCR; TCRdb holds only in-frame clones, not every one. The table records about 43,000 clones, about nine tenths of them present only once. Patients were diagnosed with urothelial carcinoma, either locally advanced or metastatic. There are 13 residues in the CDR3. The germline V gene encodes CDR1 SGHRS and CDR2 YFSETQ. With 4 bases removed from V and 3 bases from J, the gap between germline ends came to 9 bases. V is TRBV5-1 and J is TRBJ2-3; D ambiguous. The sequencing here drew on PBMCs, taken around atezolizumab (anti-PD-L1) treatment. The receptor was derived from a man aged 80 or over with urothelial cancer. The CDR3 nucleotides are TGCGCCAGCAGCGCACTAACGACAGATACGCAGTATTTT. Amino acid sequence: CASSALTTDTQYF.